The T cell receptor beta chain described here comes from a study of response to subunit inactivated influenza vaccine. TCRdb reprocessed the RT-PCR reads via MiXCR and lists one record per CDR3 protein. The profile covers roughly 710,000 distinct CDR3 sequences, with approximately 14% appearing a single time and around 7.6% taken by the ten largest. This clonotype was picked up a small number of times. Its antigen is still unknown. Study-wide points: That few new T cells are recruited by each seasonal influenza vaccination was the authors' suggestion.

CDR1 is MGHRA and CDR2 is YSYEKL in the germline V gene. The CDR3 extends over 14 amino acids. With V trimmed by 4 bases and J by 2 bases, 3 bases remained unmatched. The clonotype originates from a man between 50 and 59 years old who received an inactivated influenza vaccine. This rearrangement joins TRBV4-1 to TRBJ2-3, with 7 nucleotides matching TRBD1. Sample: PBMCs from blood, taken around two weeks before vaccination. The CDR3 region has the DNA TGCGCCAGCAGCCCGGGACAGACCACAGATACGCAGTATTTT. The encoded protein is CASSPGQTTDTQYF.